The clone carrying this T cell receptor beta chain has ten or more counts. Its antigen is not identified. The record originates from a study of CD8 T cells in ankylosing spondylitis. Overall study results and limits: Matched ankylosing spondylitis synovial fluid reportedly showed significant enrichment of disease-linked clones.

From germline, CDR1 is ENHRY and CDR2 SYGVKD. V shed 4 bases and J 10 bases; nucleotides not matched to a gene: 7. The CDR3 extends over 15 amino acids. Making use of molecular barcodes, quantitative 5'-RACE generated TCR beta libraries. TCRdb redid the calling of the 5' RACE reads with MiXCR, one entry per CDR3 protein. Of about 130,000 distinct CDR3 sequences in the sample, around 7% were seen once. The TCR comes from a male donor with ankylosing spondylitis or in good health (not recorded which). The genes are TRBV10-3 and TRBJ1-6; 10 bases align to TRBD1. Sequencing used blood, either unsorted or a sorted T cell fraction (not recorded which). CDR3 nucleotide sequence: TGTGCCATCAGTGCCCAGACAGGGGGCGAATCACCCCTCCACTTT. Amino acids: CAISAQTGGESPLHF.